These 30 T cell receptor beta chains were all obtained from the same sample, sequenced in a study of blood T cell repertoires in COVID-19. Assay used: immunoSEQ multiplex PCR; TCRdb lists only in-frame clones, some missing. This table has hundreds of thousands of clones, roughly 90% appearing once. The sample taken for sequencing was PBMCs or T cells enriched from blood (not recorded which). All receptors come from a woman in her thirties with acute COVID-19.

This clone occurred once. The chain links TRBV15 to TRBJ1-5; TRBD1 is a possible D gene (5 bases). The germline CDR1 and CDR2 sequences are LNHNV and YYDKDF (reference sequence). CDR3 size: 15 residues. Trimming removed 0 bases from V and 6 bases from J, with 12 bases in between. The CDR3 DNA is TGTGCCACCAGCAGAGATCTAGGGGCTGTTCAGCCCCAGCATTTT. As protein: CATSRDLGAVQPQHF. Based on the CDR3 plus reference TRBV15 and TRBJ1-5, the full variable domain is DAMVIQNPRYQVTQFGKPVTLSCSQTLNHNVMYWYQQKSSQAPKLLFHYYDKDFNNEADTPDNFQSRRPNTSFCFLDIRSPGLGDTAMYLCATSRDLGAVQPQHFGDGTRLSIL.

This sequence joins TRBV4-1 and TRBJ1-4; no clear D. The CDR3 is 16 residues long. Per germline, CDR1 MGHRA and CDR2 YSYEKL. V was pared by 1 base and J by 0 bases, with 9 bases between. The CDR3 DNA reads TGCGCCAGCAGCCAAGGGGGAGGGCCAACTAATGAAAAACTGTTTTTT. It encodes CASSQGGGPTNEKLFF.

The chain uses TRBV29-1 and TRBJ2-1; no firm D call. This CDR3 spans 11 amino acids. Germline V gene lookup returns CDR1 SQVTM and CDR2 ANQGSEA. V lost 6 bases to trimming and J lost 11 bases, with 14 bases between them. DNA of the CDR3: TGCAGCGTGAGACCGACATCCAAGCAGTTCTTC. Its protein is CSVRPTSKQFF.

This chain joins TRBV28 and TRBJ1-2, with 9 bases matching TRBD1. The trim removed 4 bases at V and 4 bases at J, leaving 13 bases unmatched. The CDR3 extends over 17 amino acids. Germline lookup yields CDR1 MDHEN and CDR2 SYDVKM. The CDR3 spells CASSSTGTGNFGYGYTF. The CDR3 DNA follows: TGTGCCAGCAGTTCTACCGGGACAGGGAATTTTGGCTATGGCTACACCTTC.

V gene TRBV4-3 combines with J gene TRBJ1-5; D unresolved. Germline V lookup: CDR1 LGHNA, CDR2 YSLEER. CDR3 length: 14 residues. The ends were cut back, 0 bases at V and 6 bases at J, with 9 bases in the middle. CDR3 nucleotide sequence: TGCGCCAGCAGCCAAGATCTGCGGAGTCAGCCCCAGCATTTT. It yields the protein CASSQDLRSQPQHF.

The chain carries TRBV5-1 and TRBJ1-1; D is uncertain. The V gene's germline CDR1 is SGHRS and CDR2 YFSETQ. This CDR3 has 14 amino acids. Trimming left V 3 bases short and J 0 bases short, with 9 bases between. The CDR3 spells CASSSQSMNTEAFF. The CDR3 coding sequence is TGCGCCAGCAGCTCACAGAGCATGAACACTGAAGCTTTCTTT.

The chain carries TRBV7-2 and TRBJ2-3; 7 bases line up with TRBD2. CDR1 is SGHTA and CDR2 is FQGNSA in the germline V gene. The V and J ends lost 0 bases and 6 bases, in that order; junction bases with no gene match: 6. This CDR3 is built from 15 residues. CDR3 amino acids: CASSLATSSLDTQYF. CDR3 bases: TGTGCCAGCAGCTTAGCGACTAGCTCGTTGGATACGCAGTATTTT.

The chain employs TRBV27 and TRBJ1-1, with 8 bases fitting TRBD1. CDR1 is MNHEY and CDR2 is SMNVEV in the germline V gene (reference sequence). The CDR3 spans 14 residues. Losses at the gene ends were 7 bases for V and 2 bases for J; bases not matched to a gene: 6. The CDR3 DNA reads as TGTGCCAGCAAGAGACAGGGGCCCAACACTGAAGCTTTCTTT. It translates to CASKRQGPNTEAFF.

The chain uses TRBV30 and TRBJ2-5, with D perhaps TRBD2 (7 bases). Germline V lookup: CDR1 GTSNPN, CDR2 SVGIG (reference sequence). The V and J ends lost 2 bases and 1 base respectively, with 14 bases between them. CDR3 length equals 15 residues. This CDR3 is CAWSRRGRPQETQYF. Written as DNA, the CDR3 is TGTGCCTGGAGTAGGCGGGGGCGCCCCCAAGAGACCCAGTACTTC.

The chain carries TRBV5-1 and TRBJ1-2; D gene ambiguous. CDR1 SGHRS and CDR2 YFSETQ come from the germline V gene. V was trimmed by 2 bases and J by 0 bases, leaving 17 bases between them. The CDR3 loop spans 17 amino acids. The CDR3 spells CASSLGGGDLANYGYTF. The CDR3 nucleotides read TGCGCCAGCAGCTTAGGAGGAGGTGACCTAGCTAACTATGGCTACACCTTC. Full variable domain (rest looked up from reference TRBV5-1 and TRBJ1-2): KAGVTQTPRYLIKTRGQQVTLSCSPISGHRSVSWYQQTPGQGLQFLFEYFSETQRNKGNFPGRFSGRQFSNSRSEMNVSTLELGDSALYLCASSLGGGDLANYGYTFGSGTRLTVV.

The rearrangement links TRBV18 to TRBJ1-2, with D possibly TRBD1 on 6 matching bases. V lost 8 bases and J 6 bases, leaving 19 bases between the germline ends. Germline CDR1 reads KGHSH; CDR2 reads LQKENI. The CDR3 is 14 residues long. CDR3 amino acids: CASLGTPSLDGYTF. The CDR3, as DNA: TGTGCCAGCCTAGGGACACCCAGCTTAGATGGCTACACCTTC.

The chain has TRBV27 and TRBJ2-2; no definite D call. Germline lookup yields CDR1 MNHEY and CDR2 SMNVEV (reference sequence). Trimming shortened V by 3 bases and J by 1 base, and 6 bases separated the two germline ends. The CDR3 extends over 14 amino acids. DNA for the CDR3: TGTGCCAGCAGTTTTGGCAGGAACACCGGGGAGCTGTTTTTT. Its protein product is CASSFGRNTGELFF.

The J gene is TRBJ1-4, the V gene TRBV5-1; D is uncertain. The CDR3 totals 14 residues. CDR1 and CDR2 from the germline V gene are SGHRS and YFSETQ. Trimming stripped 5 bases from V and 0 bases from J, with 8 bases between. Here the CDR3 reads CASRLISTNEKLFF. CDR3 sequence (DNA): TGCGCCAGCAGACTGATCTCAACTAATGAAAAACTGTTTTTT.

The chain joins TRBV6-5 to TRBJ1-1, with D tentatively TRBD1 (6 bases). Trimming left V 5 bases short and J 1 base short, with 8 bases between. Germline loops: CDR1 MNHEY, CDR2 SVGAGI. CDR3 length equals 13 residues. CDR3 sequence: CASSPGQNTEAFF. As DNA, the CDR3 is TGTGCCAGCAGTCCGGGACAGAACACTGAAGCTTTCTTT.

The V call is TRBV19, the J call TRBJ1-1, with D hard to call. The CDR3 length is 14 residues. CDR1 and CDR2 from the germline V gene are LNHDA and SQIVND (reference sequence). V was clipped by 6 bases and J by 0 bases, with 11 bases between them. The CDR3 spells CASRTRVVNTEAFF. CDR3 sequence (DNA): TGTGCCAGTAGAACTCGAGTAGTGAACACTGAAGCTTTCTTT.

The chain links TRBV4-2 to TRBJ2-7; 12 bases map to TRBD2. The CDR3 is 15 amino acids. From germline, CDR1 is LGHNA and CDR2 YNFKEQ. V dropped 3 bases and J dropped 5; count of bases not matched to a gene: 5. For the CDR3, the DNA is TGTGCCAGCAGCCACCCTCGACTAGCGGGGGACGAGCAGTACTTC. Translating it yields CASSHPRLAGDEQYF.

In this sample, this clone turned up a few times. The gene calls are TRBV10-2 and TRBJ1-4; D not resolved. Per the germline V gene, CDR1 is WSHSY and CDR2 is SAAADI. Trimming left V 2 bases short and J 8 bases short, with 18 bases between. The CDR3 consists of 16 residues. In DNA form, the CDR3 reads TGCGCCAGCAGTGAGCCGGAAGGGAGGGTCGGGGAAAAACTGTTTTTT. Translation: CASSEPEGRVGEKLFF.

V usage is TRBV27 and J usage is TRBJ2-7; weak D call: TRBD1 (6 bases). The CDR3 length is 15 residues. Germline V gene data show CDR1 as MNHEY and CDR2 as SMNVEV (reference sequence). The germline V and J ends were trimmed by 7 bases and 3 bases, with 19 bases remaining between them. The CDR3 protein is CASTPTGLSFYEQYF. The CDR3 DNA is TGTGCCAGCACGCCTACAGGGCTTTCCTTCTACGAGCAGTACTTC.

The gene calls are TRBV19 and TRBJ1-3; a weak D match, TRBD1 (5 bases). Looked up from germline, CDR1 is LNHDA and CDR2 is SQIVND (reference sequence). The ends were cut back, 10 bases at V and 4 bases at J, with 14 bases in the middle. The CDR3 is 13 amino acids. The DNA for the CDR3 is TGTGCCACTCAACAGGACGCAGGAAACACCATATATTTT. This gives the protein CATQQDAGNTIYF.

This clone showed up just once. In DNA, the CDR3 is TGTGCCAGCAGCTTGGTTACTAGCGGGGGGGCCTACGAGCAGTACTTC. Its protein is CASSLVTSGGAYEQYF. V usage is TRBV5-4 and J usage is TRBJ2-7, with 13 bases that match TRBD2. The CDR3 consists of 16 residues. Germline CDR1 reads SGHNT; CDR2 reads YYREEE (reference sequence). V trimming: 0 bases; J trimming: 2 bases; junction bases outside the gene matches: 2.

The rearrangement joins TRBV11-2 to TRBJ1-1; D not certain. The germline V gene has CDR1 SGHAT and CDR2 FQNNGV. This CDR3 has 13 amino acids. Deletions cut 1 base from V and 7 bases from J, with 10 bases between. CDR3 DNA: TGTGCCAGCAGCTTAGTAGCGAGGGTTGAAGCTTTCTTT. Residues: CASSLVARVEAFF.

The chain carries TRBV30 and TRBJ2-5, with 13 bases aligning to TRBD2. The CDR3 has 15 amino acids. The germline gives CDR1 GTSNPN, CDR2 SVGIG (reference sequence). The trim removed 1 base at V and 5 bases at J, leaving 4 bases unmatched. The CDR3 DNA follows: TGTGCCTGGAGTGGAACGGGACTAGCGGGGGAGACCCAGTACTTC. Translated, it gives CAWSGTGLAGETQYF.

The rearrangement joins TRBV14 to TRBJ1-1; D not resolved. The CDR3 has 12 amino acids. Per the germline V gene, CDR1 is SGHDN and CDR2 is FVKESK. Trimming took 0 bases from V and 7 from J, leaving 6 bases between them. The CDR3 DNA follows: TGTGCCAGCAGCCAAGAGCGAGGTGAAGCTTTCTTT. Translation: CASSQERGEAFF.

This chain joins TRBV19 and TRBJ1-4; the D gene is possibly TRBD1 (6 bases). V was cut by 3 bases and J by 8 bases, with 7 bases left in between. The CDR3 extends over 12 amino acids. Germline CDR1 and CDR2: LNHDA and SQIVND (reference sequence). In DNA, the CDR3 is TGTGCCAGTAGTATTAGGGGGGAAAAACTGTTTTTT. Amino acid sequence: CASSIRGEKLFF. Drawing the rest from reference TRBV19 and TRBJ1-4, the complete variable domain is DGGITQSPKYLFRKEGQNVTLSCEQNLNHDAMYWYRQDPGQGLRLIYYSQIVNDFQKGDIAEGYSVSREKKESFPLTVTSAQKNPTAFYLCASSIRGEKLFFGSGTQLSVL.

This chain joins TRBV30 and TRBJ1-6; D not resolved. This CDR3 is built from 15 residues. Looked up from germline, CDR1 is GTSNPN and CDR2 is SVGIG (reference sequence). V lost 0 bases to trimming and J lost 6 bases, with 12 bases between them. The CDR3 sequence is CAWSVPGFGNSPLHF. CDR3 nucleotides: TGTGCCTGGAGTGTACCCGGGTTCGGTAATTCACCCCTCCACTTT.

The chain has TRBV30 and TRBJ1-4; a possible D gene is TRBD1 (6 bases). The CDR3 length is 15 residues. Trimming cost V 2 bases and J 0 bases, with 10 bases left between them. CDR1 GTSNPN and CDR2 SVGIG come from the germline V gene (reference sequence). The CDR3: CAWSLQGATNEKLFF. CDR3 DNA sequence: TGTGCCTGGAGTTTACAGGGAGCAACTAATGAAAAACTGTTTTTT.

The J gene is TRBJ1-1, the V gene TRBV12-3 or TRBV12-4, with D possibly matching TRBD1 (5 bases). This CDR3 is built from 11 residues. Trimming took off 7 bases at V and 10 bases at J, with 13 bases between the two ends. DNA of the CDR3: TGTGCCAGCATCGGAGGGGTGGTAGCTTTCTTT. This translates into CASIGGVVAFF.

V gene TRBV9 combines with J gene TRBJ2-1; TRBD2 is a possible D gene (6 bases). The V end was cut by 3 bases, the J end by 0 bases, with 10 bases between. The germline gives CDR1 SGDLS, CDR2 YYNGEE. The CDR3 runs to 15 residues. DNA for the CDR3: TGTGCCAGCAGCGCCGGGGGTCTCTCCTACAATGAGCAGTTCTTC. Amino acid sequence: CASSAGGLSYNEQFF.

The chain is built from TRBV5-6 and TRBJ1-6; 7 bases agree with TRBD1. V lost 6 bases, J lost 6 bases, and 6 bases stayed unmatched. This CDR3 has 14 amino acids. Germline V gives CDR1 SGHDT, CDR2 YYEEEE. The CDR3 is CASNYQGGNSPLHF. For the CDR3, the DNA is TGTGCCAGCAACTACCAGGGGGGTAATTCACCCCTCCACTTT.

The rearrangement uses TRBV7-2 and TRBJ1-1; no reliable D call. This CDR3 comprises 13 residues. CDR1 SGHTA and CDR2 FQGNSA come from the germline V gene. Trimming removed 3 bases at V and 5 bases at J, with 10 bases between. CDR3 residues: CASSFSRSTEAFF. The CDR3 DNA sequence: TGTGCCAGCAGCTTTTCCAGGTCGACTGAAGCTTTCTTT.